The 2 T cell receptor beta chains below were found in one sample sequenced in a study of blood T cell repertoires in COVID-19. TCRdb's table, derived via immunoSEQ multiplex PCR, lists solely in-frame clones and lacks some. The data show roughly 38,000 clones, about 85% seen once. Sequencing input: peripheral blood. The receptor set was obtained from a middle-aged man in a cohort sampled during active COVID-19.

The gene calls are TRBV7-2 and TRBJ2-1; no clear D gene. In germline, CDR1 is SGHTA, CDR2 FQGNSA. This CDR3 comprises 15 residues. The V end lost 6 bases, the J end lost 0 bases, and 12 bases lay between the germline ends. In nucleotides, the CDR3 is TGTGCCAGCAGGGGTATGGGCTTCTCCTACAATGAGCAGTTCTTC. The encoded protein is CASRGMGFSYNEQFF.

The V and J genes are TRBV19 and TRBJ1-2; 8 bases map to TRBD1. J gave up 3 bases and V 5 bases, and 11 bases lay outside the gene matches. CDR1 is LNHDA, CDR2 SQIVND, per germline (reference sequence). The CDR3 sequence is 16 residues long. The chain's CDR3 is CASSPLSGQGHYGYTF. As DNA, the CDR3 is TGTGCCAGTAGTCCTCTTTCCGGACAGGGCCACTATGGCTACACCTTC.